Sequencing of this T cell receptor (beta chain) was carried out in a study of blood T cells in healthy people across ages. Points on this clonotype: Its antigen remains unidentified.

Regarding the study as a whole: The donors' CMV status was not determined, possibly confounding changes in expanded clonotypes. Long-lived donors exceeded aged donors in naive CD4+ cells and diversity.

Together with a sample-barcoded 5' primer, a J-beta primer mix was included in a second PCR lasting roughly 6 to 12 cycles. CDR3-containing paired-end reads numbered at least 2.5 million in each sample. MiXCR, run by TCRdb on the 5' RACE reads, gives a single entry per CDR3 protein. The sample lists 600,000 to 1,000,000 distinct CDR3 sequences, 55% to 75% occurring once. This CDR3 is built from 15 residues. V was trimmed by 4 bases and J by 1 base, leaving 13 bases between them. Germline assignment: CDR1 LGHDT and CDR2 YNNKEL (reference sequence). The sequence was obtained from a man in his thirties or forties in good health. The material sequenced was blood. The chain links TRBV3-1 to TRBJ1-1; TRBD1 is a possible D gene (5 bases). In nucleotides, the CDR3 is TGTGCCAGCAGCCCCCTGTCCACAGGGAACACTGAAGCTTTCTTT. It yields the protein CASSPLSTGNTEAFF.